Below are 6 T cell receptor beta chains sequenced from a single sample in a study of CD4 T cells in relation to SARS-CoV-2 and coronaviruses. Which antigens these TCRs recognize remains unknown. CD4+ T cells from unexposed donors were obtained before the COVID-19 pandemic (2011-2018). After ten to eleven days of culture, CD4+ T cells were isolated. Some clones are missing from TCRdb's copy, which holds only in-frame ones; the method was immunoSEQ multiplex PCR. Here the sample spans roughly 12,000 clones, about 72% being singletons. The sample was CD4+ T cells from PBMCs, cultured in vitro. Receptor source: a human donor in good health.

The chain recombines TRBV27 with TRBJ2-7; D is possibly TRBD1 (6 bases). Germline V CDR1 and CDR2: MNHEY, SMNVEV (reference sequence). This CDR3 has 14 amino acids. Trimming left V 6 bases short and J 4 bases short, with 16 bases between. CDR3 protein: CASSIQGLGYEQYF. For the CDR3, the DNA is TGTGCCAGCAGCATTCAGGGGTTAGGGTACGAGCAGTACTTC.

The chain is built from TRBV5-6 and TRBJ1-2; possible D gene TRBD1, 6 bases. Germline loops: CDR1 SGHDT, CDR2 YYEEEE. The CDR3 extends over 16 amino acids. V lost 1 base to trimming and J lost 8 bases, with 21 bases between them. This CDR3 reads CASSLPPQAGAEGYTF. CDR3 coding DNA: TGTGCCAGCAGCTTGCCCCCGCAGGCAGGGGCAGAGGGCTACACCTTC.

This chain joins TRBV3-1 (or the pseudogene TRBV3-2) and TRBJ1-1; D gene unclear. The germline V gene has CDR1 LGHDT and CDR2 YNNKEL (reference sequence). The V gene lost 2 bases and the J gene lost 0 bases, with 10 bases spanning the gap. This CDR3 is 15 amino acids long. The CDR3 DNA is TGTGCCAGCAGCCAATTAGGTTTTATGAACACTGAAGCTTTCTTT. This sequence encodes CASSQLGFMNTEAFF.

This clone was seen more than once but under ten times. The rearrangement uses TRBV18 and TRBJ1-5; no clear D gene. This CDR3 contains 17 residues. The ends were cut back, 4 bases at V and 0 bases at J, with 16 bases in the middle. Germline assignment: CDR1 KGHSH and CDR2 LQKENI. CDR3 sequence: CASSLGGGGGSNQPQHF. In nucleotides, the CDR3 is TGTGCCAGCTCACTGGGAGGTGGAGGCGGTAGCAATCAGCCCCAGCATTTT.

There are a few counts of this clone. The CDR3 loop is CASSPEGATEAFF. The CDR3 DNA is TGTGCCAGCTCACCCGAGGGGGCTACTGAAGCTTTCTTT. The J gene is TRBJ1-1, the V gene TRBV18; 7 bases agree with TRBD1. Germline lookup yields CDR1 KGHSH and CDR2 LQKENI. The CDR3 is 13 amino acids. V gave up 3 bases and J gave up 5 bases; unmatched junction bases: 3.

This chain joins TRBV5-4 and TRBJ1-4; 8 positions agree with TRBD1. Germline V CDR1 and CDR2: SGHNT, YYREEE (reference sequence). The junction had 7 bases not matched to a gene; V was cut back by 2 bases and J by 7 bases. This CDR3 contains 15 residues. The CDR3 sequence: CASSFQGAPGEKLFF. CDR3 nucleotides: TGTGCCAGCAGCTTCCAGGGGGCTCCGGGTGAAAAACTGTTTTTT.